This TCR beta chain was obtained from a study of T cells in Graves' hyperthyroidism and ophthalmopathy (dated by TCRdb to about 2019). The study in broad terms: Peripheral blood samples were taken at initial diagnosis, before any treatment was given. After sampling, hyperthyroidism patients received methimazole starting at 30 mg daily, and ophthalmopathy patients received high-dose intravenous methylprednisolone. The paper reports TCR Vbeta CDR3 sequencing of over 120 peripheral blood samples: around 45 ophthalmopathy, over 70 hyperthyroidism and around 17 progressor patients. The study also compared thyroid tissue and blood T-cell repertoires from about six Graves' hyperthyroidism patients. To identify distinguishing TCR V-J signatures, a discovery cohort of 90 to 100 patients was used, comprising approximately 40 with Graves' ophthalmopathy and about 59 with stable Graves' hyperthyroidism. Prospective prediction of ophthalmopathy was tested in an independent validation cohort consisting of 18 hyperthyroidism patients and 15 to 17 patients who later progressed to ophthalmopathy. For training and testing, the 100 or so patients in the discovery cohort were randomly divided in a 7:3 ratio.

The hyperthyroidism patients were between 18 and 65 years old and newly diagnosed, with a disease duration of less than 2 months. Exclusion was applied to patients with uncontrolled infections, other autoimmune diseases, pregnancy or lactation. Clinical symptoms, serum thyroxine and TRAb, thyroid ultrasound, and orbital computed tomography formed the basis for the diagnoses. Blood from progressor patients was collected at the time of first diagnosis with hyperthyroidism, before any ophthalmopathy symptoms had appeared. PBMCs were separated from under 12 ml of fresh peripheral blood using Ficoll-Paque density gradient centrifugation. Patients classed as progressors first received a Graves' hyperthyroidism diagnosis and then went on to develop ophthalmopathy during follow-up. Trizol reagent was used to extract total RNA, and RNA quality was then checked on an Agilent 2100 Bioanalyzer. The TCR beta CDR3 regions were amplified from RNA transcripts. A first-round RT-PCR of the TCR CDR3 used the HTBI primer set with the Qiagen OneStep RT-PCR kit. A second multiplex PCR round built the libraries, followed by size selection and purification. The libraries were sequenced on an Illumina HiSeq2000 using paired-end 100 bp reads. In the source study's methods: SOAPnuke was used to process the raw data, with reads discarded if the reads contained adapters or uncalled bases, had a mean Phred below 15, or lacked an exact constant-primer or identifier match. High-quality paired reads were merged with COPE v1.2.5, and unique nucleotide sequences were defined as clonotypes. MiTCR v1.1 was used to align clonotypes to the IMGT TRBV, TRBD and TRBJ reference segments. Only V-J combinations with frequency above 0.0001, covering approximately 99% of repertoires, were analysed. The TCS score was defined as the ratio of F50 (clonal expansion) to E x V (chaos), calculated using BLOSUM62-based TCRdist between CDR3 peptides within each V-J. Welch's t-statistics and random forest reduced roughly 530 V-J features to roughly 13, which were used in a naive Bayes classifier (R e1071). The public reads were reprocessed in TCRdb via fastp at Q25 and MiXCR, keeping in-frame beta chains. Merged by CDR3 protein, the rows form single entries marked with the most common genes and DNA. The V and J calls follow TCRdb's processing rather than the paper's. A total of 300,000 to 450,000 distinct CDR3 sequences appear in this sample, approximately 14% of them only once. About a quarter of the sample rests with the top ten.

CDR1 and CDR2 were assigned from the germline V gene as SGHVS and FQNEAQ. The CDR3, cysteine through phenylalanine, is 13 amino acids long. Only the CDR3 part of the read is kept: 39 bases, read in frame from the first base. V is clipped by 4 bases and J by 5 bases, and the sequence between their germline boundaries is 9 bases long. Findings and caveats that apply to the study as a whole: In validation, progression to ophthalmopathy was predicted by the model with around 71% sensitivity and roughly 76% specificity, a median of 6.5 months before onset. Most expanded thyroid clonotypes (frequency above 0.001) were also detected in blood, a finding suggesting that blood repertoires may reflect thyroid immune responses. A model built on a 13 V-J signature distinguished ophthalmopathy from stable hyperthyroidism, reaching about 89% sensitivity and around 81% specificity in cross-validation and 80%/75% in testing. No statistical method was used to fix the sample size in advance, and group allocation was not hidden from the investigators.

This clonotype was counted ten times or more. Its antigen is still unknown. Base-call qualities are not available, and no considerably larger clone is one nucleotide away. The sequence joins TRBV7-8 to TRBJ2-1; no D gene can be assigned with confidence. The source material was blood. The sequence was collected from a woman between 18 and 29 years old with Graves' hyperthyroidism that later progressed to Graves' ophthalmopathy. The CDR3 amino acid sequence is: CASSSVGDNEQFF. The nucleotide sequence reads as follows: TGTGCCAGCAGCTCTGTTGGCGACAATGAGCAGTTCTTC.